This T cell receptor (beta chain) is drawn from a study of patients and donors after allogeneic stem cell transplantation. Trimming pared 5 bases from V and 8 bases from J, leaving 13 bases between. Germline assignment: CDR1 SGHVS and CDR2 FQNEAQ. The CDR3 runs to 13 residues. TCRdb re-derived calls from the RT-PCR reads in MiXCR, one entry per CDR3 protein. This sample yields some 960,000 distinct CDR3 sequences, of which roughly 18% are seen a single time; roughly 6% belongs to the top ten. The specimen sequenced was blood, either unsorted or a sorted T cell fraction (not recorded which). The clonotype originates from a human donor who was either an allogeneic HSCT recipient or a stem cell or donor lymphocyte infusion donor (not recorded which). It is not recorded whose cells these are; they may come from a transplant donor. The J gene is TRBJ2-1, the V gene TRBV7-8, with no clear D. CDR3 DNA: TGTGCCAGCAGCCGATCTATAGGCGATGAGCAGTTCTTC. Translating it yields CASSRSIGDEQFF.